This TCR beta chain was documented in a study of CD8 T cells in Susac syndrome. V shed 8 bases and J shed 3 bases, with 8 bases lying between them. The CDR3 spans 11 residues. Germline CDR1 reads SNHLY; CDR2 reads FYNNEI. With random hexamers, roughly 0.5 to 1 ug RNA was reverse transcribed. An immunoSEQ multiplex PCR amplified TCR beta CDR3 over 54 Vbeta and 13 Jbeta. TCRdb reprocessed the immunoSEQ multiplex PCR reads with MiXCR, giving one entry per CDR3 protein. The sample comprises about 210,000 distinct CDR3 sequences, 95% of which are singletons, and 0.075% to 0.095% rests with the top ten. TEMRA cells were FACS-enriched, unlike CD8+ and CD4+ T cells, which were negatively isolated.

Sequenced material: CD4+ T cells from PBMCs. V and J are TRBV2 and TRBJ2-7; the D is unclear. This TCR was recovered from a human donor with multiple sclerosis. CDR3 DNA sequence: TGTGCCAGCGAGTTAGGCTACGAGCAGTACTTC. It yields the protein CASELGYEQYF.